The 4 T cell receptor beta chains presented below share a single source sample, sequenced in a study of CD8 T cells in ankylosing spondylitis. TCRdb analysed the 5' RACE reads with MiXCR anew, one entry per CDR3 protein. This table has more than 300,000 distinct CDR3 sequences, 9.5% to 13% appearing once. Material: blood, either unsorted or a sorted T cell fraction (not recorded which). These receptors came from a female donor with ankylosing spondylitis or in good health (not recorded which).

The rearrangement links TRBV7-9 to TRBJ2-7; no clear D gene. V was clipped by 1 base and J by 5 bases, with 12 bases between them. Germline CDR1 SEHNR, CDR2 FQNEAQ (reference sequence). The CDR3 length is 14 residues. CDR3 bases: TGTGCCAGCAGCTTAGTTGGGAATCTGGACGAGCAGTACTTC. Its protein product is CASSLVGNLDEQYF.

This clonotype was seen a few times. Possible read error: a much larger clone is one base away. V is TRBV12-3 or TRBV12-4 and J is TRBJ2-7; a weak D match, TRBD1 (5 bases). The CDR3 runs to 14 residues. The CDR3 nucleotides are TGTGCCAGCAGTTTTGGTGGGGCGTCGTACGAGCAGTCCTTC. This gives the protein CASSFGGASYEQSF.

This clonotype was detected many times. CDR3 nucleotides: TGCGCCAGCAGCTTGGTATCCGGGACTTATAACAATGAGCAGTTCTTC. The encoded protein is CASSLVSGTYNNEQFF. This chain connects TRBV5-1 to TRBJ2-1; D might be TRBD2 (6 bases). This CDR3 has 16 amino acids. V was clipped by 0 bases and J by 5 bases, with 15 bases between them. Germline V gene sequence: CDR1 SGHRS, CDR2 YFSETQ.

Many counts were recorded for this clonotype. The chain links TRBV12-3 or TRBV12-4 to TRBJ2-1; D may match TRBD1 or TRBD2 (5 bases each). V was cut by 5 bases and J by 14 bases, with 25 bases left in between. The CDR3 is 15 residues long. The DNA of the CDR3 is TGTGCCAGCAGTCAACATGGTTCCGGGACCCTCCCTGAGTTCTTC. This codes for CASSQHGSGTLPEFF.